This TCR beta chain was observed in a study of blood T cell repertoires in COVID-19. For the study at large: Samples came from the United States, Italy and Spain, spanning acute and convalescent COVID-19.

The CDR3 consists of 14 residues. Trimming took 1 base from V and 8 from J; bases not matched to a gene: 5. Germline CDR1 SGHDT, CDR2 YYEEEE. Sequencing was performed with immunoSEQ multiplex PCR; in TCRdb, only in-frame clones are kept and a portion is missing. The table lists 70,000 or so clones, around 86% of them singletons, with approximately 29% in the top ten. V is TRBV5-6 and J is TRBJ1-5, with 8 bases matching TRBD1. Sequences were obtained from peripheral blood. This clonotype originated in an elderly woman with active or convalescent COVID-19. The CDR3 bases are TGTGCCAGCAGCTTGAAGGCAGGGGGCAAGCCCCAGCATTTT. The encoded protein is CASSLKAGGKPQHF. Full variable domain (remainder filled in from reference TRBV5-6 and TRBJ1-5): DAGVTQSPTHLIKTRGQQVTLRCSPKSGHDTVSWYQQALGQGPQFIFQYYEEEERQRGNFPDRFSGHQFPNYSSELNVNALLLGDSALYLCASSLKAGGKPQHFGDGTRLSIL.